This T cell receptor beta chain was identified during a study of blood T cell repertoires in COVID-19. For the study at large: Samples of COVID-19 (acute and convalescent) were obtained from the United States, Italy and Spain. PBMCs, B-cell-depleted T cells, or T cells provided the cDNA or gDNA that made up the material.

Per the original data handling: For nucleated cells, counts were estimated from reference gene primer amplification. Sequenced by immunoSEQ multiplex PCR; TCRdb stores in-frame clones only, minus some. That table supplies the V and J calls and clone size; D and trimming were determined from the DNA. The sample consists of some 190,000 clones, 88% of them appearing once. This CDR3 contains 15 residues. The germline V and J ends were trimmed by 2 bases and 0 bases, with 8 bases remaining between them. In germline, CDR1 is LGHDT, CDR2 YNNKEL (reference sequence). The TCR comes from a young man with active or convalescent COVID-19. This chain connects TRBV3-1 (or the pseudogene TRBV3-2) to TRBJ2-1; D possibly corresponds to TRBD1 (6 bases). Sample: peripheral blood. CDR3 DNA: TGTGCCAGCAGCCAACGAGGGGGCTCCTACAATGAGCAGTTCTTC. Translating it yields CASSQRGGSYNEQFF.